Each of the 26 T cell receptor beta chains below was sequenced from the same sample in a study of OX40 agonist ivuxolimab in advanced cancers. The repertoire was sequenced with immunoSEQ multiplex PCR; TCRdb's copy has only in-frame clones and lacks some. The table has 70,000 to 95,000 clones, nearly 95% seen once. The starting material was CD4+ or CD8+ T cells sorted from blood, obtained in a trial of the OX40 agonist ivuxolimab. The receptors here all came from an adult with an advanced solid tumor such as melanoma, head and neck, liver or kidney cancer.

This rearrangement joins TRBV19 to TRBJ1-2; D is uncertain. CDR1 LNHDA and CDR2 SQIVND come from the germline V gene (reference sequence). The length of the CDR3 is 12 residues. V was clipped by 5 bases and J by 3 bases, with 7 bases between them. CDR3 DNA: TGTGCCAGTAGTTGGACGGACTATGGCTACACCTTC. It specifies CASSWTDYGYTF.

This rearrangement joins TRBV9 to TRBJ1-1; 7 bases map to TRBD1. V dropped 1 base and J dropped 0; count of bases not matched to a gene: 6. The CDR3 length is 16 residues. CDR1 and CDR2 (germline): SGDLS, YYNGEE. The CDR3 DNA reads as TGTGCCAGCAGCGTATCCCGGGACAGCATGAACACTGAAGCTTTCTTT. Translation: CASSVSRDSMNTEAFF.

J is TRBJ1-1 and V is TRBV5-1; D gene uncertain. This CDR3 comprises 15 residues. Germline V gives CDR1 SGHRS, CDR2 YFSETQ. V shed 4 bases and J shed 1 base, with 14 bases lying between them. CDR3: CASSPYGLTNTEAFF. CDR3 in DNA: TGCGCCAGCAGCCCGTACGGACTGACGAACACTGAAGCTTTCTTT.

The V gene is TRBV2, the J gene TRBJ2-1; 11 bases fit TRBD2. Germline assignment: CDR1 SNHLY and CDR2 FYNNEI. J lost 9 bases, V lost 7 bases, and 11 bases had no gene match. CDR3 size: 15 residues. CDR3 region: CASMGTSGSLGEQFF. CDR3 nucleotides: TGTGCCAGCATGGGTACTAGCGGGAGTCTCGGTGAGCAGTTCTTC.

The chain uses TRBV7-2 and TRBJ2-7; either TRBD1 or TRBD2 may supply D (5 bases each). Trimming cost V 5 bases and J 0 bases, with 17 bases left between them. The CDR3 length is 16 residues. Germline CDR1 is SGHTA and CDR2 is FQGNSA. CDR3 residues: CASSTEPGAFSYEQYF. CDR3 DNA sequence: TGTGCCAGCAGCACCGAGCCCGGGGCTTTCTCCTACGAGCAGTACTTC.

The rearrangement joins TRBV28 to TRBJ1-1; D gene uncertain. There are 14 residues in the CDR3. CDR1 is MDHEN and CDR2 is SYDVKM in the germline V gene. With 3 bases removed from V and 1 base from J, the gap between germline ends came to 9 bases. The chain's CDR3 is CASSLLGPNTEAFF. CDR3 DNA sequence: TGTGCCAGCAGTTTGTTAGGGCCGAACACTGAAGCTTTCTTT. Looking up the rest from reference TRBV28 and TRBJ1-1 gives the full variable domain: DVKVTQSSRYLVKRTGEKVFLECVQDMDHENMFWYRQDPGLGLRLIYFSYDVKMKEKGDIPEGYSVSREKKERFSLILESASTNQTSMYLCASSLLGPNTEAFFGQGTRLTVV.

The chain employs TRBV4-3 and TRBJ2-3; possible D gene TRBD2, 7 bases. This CDR3 region has 16 residues. V was shortened by 0 bases and J by 3 bases, with 13 bases between the two germline ends. The germline CDR1 and CDR2 sequences are LGHNA and YSLEER. The CDR3 nucleotides read TGCGCCAGCAGCCAAGATTCCAGCGGGACAACAGATACGCAGTATTTT. Translating gives CASSQDSSGTTDTQYF.

This chain links TRBV11-2 with TRBJ1-3; D ambiguous. The germline V gene encodes CDR1 SGHAT and CDR2 FQNNGV. Trimming shortened V by 5 bases and J by 7 bases, and 9 bases separated the two germline ends. This CDR3 has 12 residues. CDR3 sequence (DNA): TGTGCCAGCAGCCCAGGAGGCAACACCATATATTTT. Residues: CASSPGGNTIYF.

The count of this clone is one. This chain links TRBV6-5 with TRBJ2-7; TRBD1 agrees at 8 bases. With 2 bases clipped from V and 2 bases from J, the junction kept 8 bases outside the gene matches. The CDR3 consists of 16 residues. The germline V gene encodes CDR1 MNHEY and CDR2 SVGAGI. CDR3 sequence reads: CASSYHTGQVTYEQYF. As DNA, the CDR3 is TGTGCCAGCAGTTACCACACGGGACAGGTAACCTACGAGCAGTACTTC.

The gene calls are TRBV29-1 and TRBJ2-7; D is perhaps TRBD1 (6 bases). V was clipped by 4 bases and J by 0 bases, with 7 bases between them. CDR3 length: 12 residues. Per the germline V gene, CDR1 is SQVTM and CDR2 is ANQGSEA. The chain's CDR3 is CSVADSSYEQYF. The CDR3 DNA reads as TGCAGCGTTGCGGACAGCTCCTACGAGCAGTACTTC.

This chain connects TRBV9 to TRBJ2-1; the match to TRBD1 covers 7 bases. Germline-derived CDR1 and CDR2 are SGDLS and YYNGEE. After removal of 4 bases from V and 7 bases from J, the junction contained 2 bases not matched to a gene. This CDR3 region has 12 residues. This chain's CDR3 is CASSPGGNEQFF. The CDR3 coding sequence is TGTGCCAGCAGCCCAGGGGGTAATGAGCAGTTCTTC. Together with reference TRBV9 and TRBJ2-1, the CDR3 gives the full variable domain: DSGVTQTPKHLITATGQRVTLRCSPRSGDLSVYWYQQSLDQGLQFLIQYYNGEERAKGNILERFSAQQFPDLHSELNLSSLELGDSALYFCASSPGGNEQFFGPGTRLTVL.

The count of this clone is one. The chain uses TRBV29-1 and TRBJ2-4, with D perhaps TRBD1 (5 bases). Trimming left V 6 bases short and J 6 bases short, with 9 bases between. Germline CDR1 and CDR2: SQVTM and ANQGSEA. This CDR3 contains 11 residues. Written as DNA, the CDR3 is TGCAGCGTCGAAACAGGAAACATTCAGTACTTC. Translated, it gives CSVETGNIQYF.

The J gene is TRBJ1-1, the V gene TRBV29-1; D perhaps matches TRBD1 (5 bases). This CDR3 has 14 residues. Germline V CDR1 and CDR2: SQVTM, ANQGSEA. V dropped 0 bases and J dropped 1 base, with 9 bases sitting between them. This CDR3 reads CSVEDGDGNTEAFF. In DNA form, the CDR3 reads TGCAGCGTTGAAGATGGGGACGGGAACACTGAAGCTTTCTTT. Based on the CDR3 plus reference TRBV29-1 and TRBJ1-1, the full variable domain is SAVISQKPSRDICQRGTSLTIQCQVDSQVTMMFWYRQQPGQSLTLIATANQGSEATYESGFVIDKFPISRPNLTFSTLTVSNMSPEDSSIYLCSVEDGDGNTEAFFGQGTRLTVV.

This chain links TRBV19 with TRBJ1-5, with no clear D. Germline-derived CDR1 and CDR2 are LNHDA and SQIVND (reference sequence). This CDR3 comprises 13 residues. V gave up 7 bases and J gave up 2 bases, with 9 bases separating them. The CDR3 protein is CASTVWGNQPQHF. The CDR3 DNA reads TGTGCCAGTACAGTGTGGGGCAATCAGCCCCAGCATTTT.

The chain couples TRBV15 to TRBJ1-5, with TRBD1 matching over 10 bases. Germline V gene sequence: CDR1 LNHNV, CDR2 YYDKDF (reference sequence). There are 17 residues in the CDR3. After removal of 0 bases from V and 5 bases from J, the junction contained 7 bases not matched to a gene. The CDR3 DNA follows: TGTGCCACCAGCAGAGATATAGGGACAGGGGAGGATCAGCCCCAGCATTTT. Protein: CATSRDIGTGEDQPQHF.

The genes are TRBV28 and TRBJ2-1; 13 bases are shared with TRBD2. Germline V gene data show CDR1 as MDHEN and CDR2 as SYDVKM. CDR3 length: 16 amino acids. The V and J ends lost 6 bases and 4 bases, in that order; junction bases with no gene match: 6. CDR3: CASRTGLAGRYNEQFF. CDR3 DNA sequence: TGTGCCAGCAGGACGGGACTAGCGGGGCGATACAATGAGCAGTTCTTC.

The V call is TRBV19, the J call TRBJ2-3; 11 bases map to TRBD1. Per the germline V gene, CDR1 is LNHDA and CDR2 is SQIVND (reference sequence). The J segment lost 3 bases and the V segment lost 3 bases, leaving 8 bases of the junction unmatched. This CDR3 is 17 amino acids long. The CDR3 is CASSIFIGQGATDTQYF. The CDR3 nucleotides are TGTGCCAGTAGTATCTTTATCGGACAGGGGGCGACAGATACGCAGTATTTT.

The chain recombines TRBV27 with TRBJ2-7, with no clear D. There are 13 residues in the CDR3. Germline lookup yields CDR1 MNHEY and CDR2 SMNVEV (reference sequence). Between the trimmed V and J ends, which lost 5 bases and 2 bases, there was a span of 10 bases. This chain's CDR3 is CASSLGPPYEQYF. Here the CDR3 DNA reads TGTGCCAGCAGTCTCGGGCCTCCCTACGAGCAGTACTTC.

The J gene is TRBJ1-4, the V gene TRBV7-9, with D perhaps matching TRBD1 (6 bases). The CDR3 runs to 15 residues. Trimming took 7 bases from V and 4 from J, leaving 16 bases between them. Germline CDR1 and CDR2: SEHNR and FQNEAQ (reference sequence). CDR3 nucleotide sequence: TGTGCCAGCACCCCTTCCACAGGGAGTAATGAAAAACTGTTTTTT. Protein product: CASTPSTGSNEKLFF.

The CDR3 coding sequence is TGCGCCAGCAGCCACGGGCCGGGGGAGAACTATGGCTACACCTTC. Translating it yields CASSHGPGENYGYTF. The chain employs TRBV4-1 and TRBJ1-2, with D possibly being TRBD1 (5 bases). Germline CDR1 reads MGHRA; CDR2 reads YSYEKL. With 3 bases removed from V and 2 bases from J, the gap between germline ends came to 13 bases. The CDR3 consists of 15 residues.

Here the CDR3 reads CASSRLGGNSNQPQHF. The CDR3, as DNA: TGTGCCAGCAGCCGGTTGGGGGGGAATAGCAATCAGCCCCAGCATTTT. The chain recombines TRBV5-5 with TRBJ1-5, with a possible D match to TRBD1 (5 bases). V lost 4 bases, J lost 0 bases, and 14 bases lay in between. This CDR3 has 16 residues. The germline V gene encodes CDR1 SGHKS and CDR2 YYEKEE (reference sequence).

This clone has just a few counts. The genes are TRBV28 and TRBJ1-1; no clear D. Trimming removed 4 bases from V and 10 bases from J, with 19 bases in between. CDR3 length equals 14 residues. Germline V gene lookup returns CDR1 MDHEN and CDR2 SYDVKM. This CDR3 is CASSWVRVPWGAFF. The CDR3 DNA follows: TGTGCCAGCAGTTGGGTCCGGGTGCCATGGGGAGCTTTCTTT. Filled out from reference TRBV28 and TRBJ1-1, the complete variable domain reads DVKVTQSSRYLVKRTGEKVFLECVQDMDHENMFWYRQDPGLGLRLIYFSYDVKMKEKGDIPEGYSVSREKKERFSLILESASTNQTSMYLCASSWVRVPWGAFFGQGTRLTVV.

This chain joins TRBV6-6 and TRBJ2-3; a possible D gene is TRBD2 (6 bases). Trimming removed 6 bases from V and 8 bases from J, with 18 bases in between. Germline V gene sequence: CDR1 MNHNY, CDR2 SVGAGI (reference sequence). This CDR3 spans 14 amino acids. The CDR3 DNA reads as TGTGCCAGCAGAACGGGACTCACCGACTCTACGCAGTATTTT. Translating it yields CASRTGLTDSTQYF.

The rearrangement joins TRBV10-3 to TRBJ2-7, with 8 bases matching TRBD1. Germline values: CDR1 ENHRY, CDR2 SYGVKD. V was clipped by 4 bases and J by 2 bases; unmatched bases: 10. The CDR3 extends over 16 amino acids. CDR3 in DNA: TGTGCCATCAGTGGGATAGGACAGGGCCCACCCTACGAGCAGTACTTC. Protein: CAISGIGQGPPYEQYF.

The rearrangement joins TRBV7-9 to TRBJ2-7; 11 nucleotides align to TRBD2. The V gene end was trimmed by 5 bases and the J gene end by 0 bases; junction bases not matched to a gene: 9. CDR3 length equals 17 residues. Per germline, CDR1 SEHNR and CDR2 FQNEAQ (reference sequence). CDR3 loop: CASSPGTSGPSSYEQYF. CDR3 DNA: TGTGCCAGCAGCCCCGGGACTAGCGGACCGAGCTCCTACGAGCAGTACTTC.

The chain links TRBV19 to TRBJ1-1; D remains unclear. CDR1 LNHDA and CDR2 SQIVND come from the germline V gene (reference sequence). The V and J ends lost 4 bases and 6 bases respectively, with 21 bases between them. The CDR3 length is 16 residues. CDR3 loop: CASSNRPTLHEAEAFF. CDR3 in DNA: TGTGCCAGTAGTAACAGACCGACGCTCCATGAGGCTGAAGCTTTCTTT.